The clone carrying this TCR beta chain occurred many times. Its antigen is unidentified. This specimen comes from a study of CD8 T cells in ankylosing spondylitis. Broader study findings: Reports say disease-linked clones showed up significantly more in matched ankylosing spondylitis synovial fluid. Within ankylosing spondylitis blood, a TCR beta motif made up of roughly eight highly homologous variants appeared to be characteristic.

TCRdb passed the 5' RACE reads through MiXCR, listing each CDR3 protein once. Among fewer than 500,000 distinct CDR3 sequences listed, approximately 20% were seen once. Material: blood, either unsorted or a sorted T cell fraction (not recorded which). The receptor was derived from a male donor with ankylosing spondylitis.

CDR3: CSARGGSGTNANNEQFF. The CDR3 coding sequence is TGCAGTGCTAGGGGAGGATCCGGGACTAATGCGAACAATGAGCAGTTCTTC. The V call is TRBV20-1, the J call TRBJ2-1; TRBD2 aligns across 7 bases. Germline V lookup: CDR1 DFQATT, CDR2 SNEGSKA (reference sequence). V lost 3 bases, J lost 5 bases, and 16 bases stayed unmatched. The CDR3 length is 17 residues.